This T cell receptor (beta chain) was observed in a study of blood T cells in healthy people across ages. This clonotype was counted at least ten times. Germline lookup yields CDR1 SGHRS and CDR2 YFSETQ. The V gene end was trimmed by 0 bases and the J gene end by 5 bases; junction bases not matched to a gene: 5. The CDR3 is 15 residues long. Primers used in a second PCR of about 6 to 12 cycles were a sample-barcoded 5' primer and a J-beta primer mix. TCRdb re-called the 5' RACE reads with MiXCR, one entry per CDR3 protein. The sample comprises about 840,000 distinct CDR3 sequences, 25% to 30% of which are singletons, and 10% to 13% rests with the top ten. Healthy individuals of Caucasian origin from Russia, aged roughly 6 to 100, served as donors. This same sample was also part of a study on T cells of mothers and their children.

The sequence was obtained from a woman aged 40 to 49 in good health. The genes are TRBV5-1 and TRBJ1-2; 9 nucleotides line up with TRBD1. Sequencing was carried out using blood. The CDR3 nucleotides read TGCGCCAGCAGCTTGGAGGGACAGGGAACATATGGCTACACCTTC. It is translated as CASSLEGQGTYGYTF.